The clone carrying this TCR beta chain was picked up many times. This sample was included in a study of T-cell reconstitution after alpha-beta-depleted transplantation in children. Library preparation (for TCRbeta) was performed with unique molecular identifiers. Each CDR3 protein is one row after TCRdb ran MiXCR on the PCR reads. The data hold roughly 100,000 distinct CDR3 sequences, with more than 7% observed a single time. Per germline, CDR1 MNHEY and CDR2 SMNVEV (reference sequence). The CDR3 is made up of 16 amino acids. The V end was cut by 4 bases, the J end by 1 base, with 11 bases between. The sequenced sample was PBMCs from the stem cell graft donor, obtained from the stem cell graft. The V gene is TRBV27, the J gene TRBJ1-6; D remains ambiguous. The TCR originated in a human donor who donated a stem cell graft to a child with congenital amegakaryocytic thrombocytopenia. CDR3 in amino acids: CASSSRRGSYNSPLHF. CDR3 coding DNA: TGTGCCAGCAGTTCCCGACGTGGATCCTATAATTCACCCCTCCACTTT.